The 26 T cell receptor beta chains in this list originate from one sample, sequenced in a study of T cells in Graves' hyperthyroidism and ophthalmopathy. Amplified TCR beta CDR3 regions came from RNA transcripts. First-round RT-PCR with HTBI primers amplified the TCR CDR3 region. TCRdb reprocessed the multiplex PCR reads with MiXCR, giving one entry per CDR3 protein. The sample consists of 300,000 to 400,000 distinct CDR3 sequences, around 14% of them appearing once. The source material was blood. These receptors originate from a woman aged 55-69 years with Graves' hyperthyroidism.

This clonotype was observed many times. A much bigger clone sits one base away, suggesting this may be a read error. The chain is built from TRBV5-5 and TRBJ1-1; the D is unclear. The CDR3 is made up of 14 amino acids. The V gene lost 0 bases and the J gene lost 1 base, with 7 bases spanning the gap. Germline values: CDR1 SGHKS, CDR2 YYEKEE (reference sequence). The CDR3 spells CASSLGPGNTEAFF. CDR3 DNA sequence: TGTGCCAGCAGCTTGGGTCCAGGGAACACTGAAGCTTTCTTT.

This clonotype showed up many times. The rearrangement uses TRBV6-1 and TRBJ2-5; 11 bases match TRBD1. Trimming took 5 bases from V and 4 from J; bases not matched to a gene: 15. CDR1 is MNHNS and CDR2 is SASEGT in the germline V gene. There are 18 residues in the CDR3. The CDR3 region is CASSTPEFRTGGGETQYF. CDR3 coding DNA: TGTGCCAGCAGTACCCCCGAGTTCCGGACAGGGGGCGGAGAGACCCAGTACTTC.

This clonotype was counted at least ten times. The chain combines TRBV5-1 with TRBJ2-7; 10 bases line up with TRBD1. The CDR3 has 15 residues. CDR1 is SGHRS, CDR2 YFSETQ, per germline. Losses at the gene ends were 0 bases for V and 2 bases for J; bases not matched to a gene: 2. The chain's CDR3 is CASSLVGQGAYEQYF. The CDR3 nucleotides read TGCGCCAGCAGCTTGGTTGGACAGGGGGCCTACGAGCAGTACTTC. The variable domain in full, with the rest retrieved from reference TRBV5-1 and TRBJ2-7, is KAGVTQTPRYLIKTRGQQVTLSCSPISGHRSVSWYQQTPGQGLQFLFEYFSETQRNKGNFPGRFSGRQFSNSRSEMNVSTLELGDSALYLCASSLVGQGAYEQYFGPGTRLTVT.

The V and J genes are TRBV30 and TRBJ2-2; D gene unclear. V was pared by 2 bases and J by 7 bases, with 17 bases between. The CDR3 spans 15 residues. The V gene's germline CDR1 is GTSNPN and CDR2 SVGIG (reference sequence). The CDR3 loop is CAWSSMPPWGGELFF. As DNA, the CDR3 is TGTGCCTGGAGTTCGATGCCCCCATGGGGCGGGGAGCTGTTTTTT.

The chain recombines TRBV29-1 with TRBJ2-4; maybe TRBD1 (5 bases). V was pared by 5 bases and J by 0 bases, with 8 bases between. Germline V CDR1 and CDR2: SQVTM, ANQGSEA. The CDR3 spans 13 residues. The CDR3 bases are TGCAGCGTTCAGGGTGGAGCCAAAAACATTCAGTACTTC. Its protein product is CSVQGGAKNIQYF.

The rearrangement uses TRBV7-3 and TRBJ2-3; tentative D call: TRBD2 (6 bases). CDR1 and CDR2 from the germline V gene are SGHTA and FQGTGA. The CDR3 extends over 15 amino acids. Trimming left V 5 bases short and J 0 bases short, with 12 bases between. The CDR3 here is CASSPQDYSTDTQYF. CDR3 in DNA: TGTGCCAGCAGCCCACAGGACTATAGCACAGATACGCAGTATTTT.

This clonotype was counted ten times or more. The gene calls are TRBV11-3 and TRBJ2-3; D is perhaps TRBD2 (6 bases). This CDR3 contains 14 residues. Trimming cost V 1 base and J 1 base, with 6 bases left between them. Per the germline V gene, CDR1 is SGHNT and CDR2 is YENEEA. CDR3 residues: CASSLASGTDTQYF. The CDR3 DNA follows: TGTGCCAGCAGCTTAGCTAGCGGCACAGATACGCAGTATTTT.

The table lists this clonotype with many counts. Written as DNA, the CDR3 is TGTGCCAGCAGCTGGGACTATTCGACAAGCACAGATACGCAGTATTTT. Encoded protein: CASSWDYSTSTDTQYF. This chain uses TRBV12-3 or TRBV12-4 with TRBJ2-3; 7 bases agree with TRBD2. The CDR3 contains 16 residues. V lost 6 bases, J lost 0 bases, and 9 bases stayed unmatched.

This clonotype was found a few times. The V and J genes are TRBV19 and TRBJ2-2; maybe TRBD2 (7 bases). Germline assignment: CDR1 LNHDA and CDR2 SQIVND (reference sequence). The V gene lost 9 bases and the J gene lost 6 bases, with 14 bases spanning the gap. The CDR3 contains 13 residues. CDR3 sequence reads: CASRVGGPGELFF. For the CDR3, the DNA is TGTGCCAGCAGGGTGGGGGGGCCCGGGGAGCTGTTTTTT.

This clonotype was seen at least ten times. This chain connects TRBV11-3 to TRBJ2-1; the match to TRBD2 covers 8 bases. The CDR3 is made up of 15 amino acids. V lost 1 base and J lost 4; bases outside the gene matches: 3. The V gene's germline CDR1 is SGHNT and CDR2 YENEEA. CDR3 in amino acids: CASSLAGGDYNEQFF. The CDR3 coding sequence is TGTGCCAGCAGCTTAGCGGGAGGGGATTACAATGAGCAGTTCTTC.

The gene calls are TRBV5-4 and TRBJ2-7; 10 nucleotides align to TRBD2. V trimming: 0 bases; J trimming: 4 bases; junction bases outside the gene matches: 13. The CDR3 is made up of 18 amino acids. CDR1 is SGHNT and CDR2 is YYREEE in the germline V gene (reference sequence). The CDR3 reads CASSLGGASGRSVYEQYF. Written as DNA, the CDR3 is TGTGCCAGCAGCTTGGGGGGGGCTAGCGGGAGAAGCGTATACGAGCAGTACTTC.

The table lists this clonotype with a few counts. The chain carries TRBV6-1 and TRBJ2-7; TRBD1 matches at 12 bases. The CDR3 covers 16 residues. Germline values: CDR1 MNHNS, CDR2 SASEGT. Trimming removed 4 bases from V and 4 bases from J; junction bases left unmatched: 8. CDR3 amino acids: CASSAAGTGGGYEQYF. CDR3 nucleotides: TGTGCCAGCAGTGCAGCCGGGACAGGGGGCGGGTACGAGCAGTACTTC.

This clonotype was observed many times. The gene calls are TRBV20-1 and TRBJ2-1; 11 bases fit TRBD2. Germline CDR1 reads DFQATT; CDR2 reads SNEGSKA (reference sequence). The CDR3 spans 16 residues. The J segment lost 5 bases and the V segment lost 5 bases, leaving 11 bases of the junction unmatched. CDR3 nucleotides: TGCAGTGCTCTTGGCTTACTAGCGGGAGCGGACAATGAGCAGTTCTTC. Its translation: CSALGLLAGADNEQFF.

For this clonotype: At one boundary the junction diverges from the germline segment, which might be a read error. In nucleotides, the CDR3 is TGCGGTGCCATTAGCGAACTGGGCACAGATACGCAGTATTTT. Amino acids: CGAISELGTDTQYF. V and J are TRBV20-1 and TRBJ2-3; weak D call: TRBD2 (5 bases). Germline values: CDR1 DFQATT, CDR2 SNEGSKA (reference sequence). The CDR3 is 14 amino acids.

This clonotype was observed at least ten times. The DNA for the CDR3 is TGTGCCATCAGTGACTCGGCAGTGACGTCCGGCGAGCAGTACTTC. Protein sequence: CAISDSAVTSGEQYF. The J gene is TRBJ2-7, the V gene TRBV10-3; D gene unclear. Trimming cost V 3 bases and J 6 bases, with 18 bases left between them. CDR3 length equals 15 residues. Per the germline V gene, CDR1 is ENHRY and CDR2 is SYGVKD.

V and J are TRBV9 and TRBJ1-5; D remains ambiguous. Germline CDR1 reads SGDLS; CDR2 reads YYNGEE. Trimming took 3 bases from V and 4 from J, leaving 14 bases between them. The CDR3 contains 15 residues. The chain's CDR3 is CASSGGDGRNQPQHF. The CDR3 DNA sequence: TGTGCCAGCAGCGGGGGTGACGGCCGTAATCAGCCCCAGCATTTT.

At least ten counts were recorded for this clonotype. J is TRBJ2-3 and V is TRBV7-9; D may match TRBD1 or TRBD2 (5 bases each). Germline V lookup: CDR1 SEHNR, CDR2 FQNEAQ (reference sequence). This CDR3 has 12 amino acids. The V end was cut by 1 base, the J end by 9 bases, with 8 bases between. CDR3 sequence (DNA): TGTGCCAGCAGCTTAGAAGAGGGGACGCAGTATTTT. Translating gives CASSLEEGTQYF.

V is TRBV4-1 and J is TRBJ2-4; TRBD2 matches at 7 bases. The V gene end was trimmed by 1 base and the J gene end by 3 bases; junction bases not matched to a gene: 9. The CDR3 is 17 residues long. Germline V lookup: CDR1 MGHRA, CDR2 YSYEKL. In DNA, the CDR3 is TGCGCCAGCAGCCAAGTTCGACGGGAGGCGGGCAAAAACATTCAGTACTTC. Translation: CASSQVRREAGKNIQYF.

As to this clonotype: Being one base from a much bigger clone, this may be a read error. Given the absence of the conserved phenylalanine or tryptophan at the CDR3 end, a read error is likely. The chain recombines TRBV7-8 with TRBJ2-7, with 14 bases matching TRBD2. Per germline, CDR1 SGHVS and CDR2 FQNEAQ. V trimming: 4 bases; J trimming: 4 bases; junction bases outside the gene matches: 6. The CDR3 has 16 amino acids. CDR3 coding DNA: TGTGCCAGCAGCTCCGGGACTAGCGGGAGTGCATACGAGCAGTACCTC. It specifies CASSSGTSGSAYEQYL.

This clonotype was seen ten or more times. This rearrangement joins TRBV20-1 to TRBJ2-7; 9 bases map to TRBD2. The CDR3 has 16 residues. CDR1 is DFQATT and CDR2 is SNEGSKA in the germline V gene (reference sequence). V lost 5 bases and J lost 6; bases outside the gene matches: 17. The CDR3 DNA reads TGCAGTGCTTACCCCTTGGGCGGGAGGGCCAGGATCGAGCAGTACTTC. Residues: CSAYPLGGRARIEQYF.

Notes on this clonotype: Being one base from a much bigger clone, this may be a read error. This chain links TRBV6-5 with TRBJ2-7; weak D call: TRBD2 (5 bases). Deletions cut 0 bases from V and 0 bases from J, with 18 bases between. Germline V gene sequence: CDR1 MNHEY, CDR2 SVGAGI. This CDR3 is built from 18 residues. The CDR3 DNA follows: TGTGCCAGCAGTTACTCGATGACGGGCCCAGCGGTCTCCTACGAGCAGTACTTC. Amino acids: CASSYSMTGPAVSYEQYF.

This clonotype was recorded at least ten times. This rearrangement joins TRBV12-3 or TRBV12-4 to TRBJ2-1; 8 bases fit TRBD2. CDR3 size: 18 residues. V lost 4 bases, J lost 1 base, and 12 bases stayed unmatched. The CDR3 coding sequence is TGTGCCAGCAGTTCGGGGGTGTACGGGAGGGCTTCCTACAATGAGCAGTTCTTC. This translates into CASSSGVYGRASYNEQFF.

Of note for this clonotype: Here the CDR3 omits its conserved ending phenylalanine or tryptophan, so a read error is the likely source. The CDR3 nucleotides read TGTGCCAGCAGCTCCGGCGTGGTTGAAGCTTTCTCT. It translates to CASSSGVVEAFS. V gene TRBV11-2 combines with J gene TRBJ1-1; no firm D call. The germline CDR1 and CDR2 sequences are SGHAT and FQNNGV. Trimming cost V 4 bases and J 7 bases, with 10 bases left between them. CDR3 length: 12 residues.

The gene calls are TRBV4-1 and TRBJ2-1; the D gene is possibly TRBD1 (5 bases). The CDR3 extends over 15 amino acids. The germline V gene encodes CDR1 MGHRA and CDR2 YSYEKL. Trimming removed 4 bases from V and 2 bases from J, with 12 bases in between. The CDR3 sequence: CASSPSRVAYNEQFF. The CDR3 DNA follows: TGCGCCAGCAGCCCCAGCAGGGTTGCCTACAATGAGCAGTTCTTC.

This clonotype was found many times. CDR3 region: CASSGIAHSYEQYF. CDR3 nucleotides: TGTGCCTCAAGTGGTATCGCCCATTCCTACGAGCAGTACTTC. The chain carries TRBV11-1 and TRBJ2-7; the D is unclear. Trimming took 11 bases from V and 1 from J, leaving 18 bases between them. The CDR3 loop spans 14 amino acids. Germline-derived CDR1 and CDR2 are SGHAT and FQDESV (reference sequence).

A few counts support this clonotype. This chain uses TRBV6-2 or TRBV6-3 with TRBJ1-1; D is unclear. There are 13 residues in the CDR3. V dropped 1 base and J dropped 3 bases, with 6 bases sitting between them. Germline values: CDR1 MNHEY, CDR2 SVGEGT. The CDR3 bases are TGTGCCAGCAGTTACTGGGCGGACACTGAAGCTTTCTTT. Translated: CASSYWADTEAFF.